A single T cell receptor beta chain is shown here with its context. Trimming removed 2 bases at V and 6 bases at J, with 8 bases between. This CDR3 has 14 amino acids. Germline V gives CDR1 MDHEN, CDR2 SYDVKM. The source of the sample is a study of blood T cell repertoires in COVID-19. Overall study: Collection of acute and convalescent COVID-19 samples took place in the United States, Italy and Spain.

Produced via immunoSEQ multiplex PCR; TCRdb's table is partial and in-frame only. Of 150,000 to 200,000 clones in the sample, around nine tenths were seen once. The rearrangement links TRBV28 to TRBJ1-6, with D hard to call. The receptor was isolated from a man between 65 and 85 years old with acute or convalescent COVID-19. Sequenced sample: peripheral blood. CDR3 nucleotide sequence: TGTGCCAGCAGTTTAGGGCAGTTTAATTCACCCCTCCACTTT. The encoded protein is CASSLGQFNSPLHF.